This T cell receptor (beta chain) was captured in a study of T-cell memory formation after mild COVID-19. Looking at the study overall: The two donors had largely donor-specific TCR clusters. Study-wide results and limits: From day 15 to 85, contracting clones were balanced between CD4 and CD8, whereas later expanders leaned toward CD4+.

The V gene's germline CDR1 is SGHRS and CDR2 YFSETQ. V dropped 4 bases and J dropped 4; count of bases not matched to a gene: 6. The CDR3 runs 15 residues. TCRdb re-analysed the 5' RACE reads in MiXCR, keeping a single row per CDR3 protein. The table lists roughly 190,000 distinct CDR3 sequences, roughly a tenth of them singletons, with 3% in the top ten. This clonotype was seen more than once but under ten times. Antigen: not known. Sequencing was carried out using PBMCs or a T cell subset sorted from them (not recorded which). The source of this sequence is a man in his late teens or twenties who had mild COVID-19 (a few samples of this study predate the infection). Cell type and time point are not known. This sequence joins TRBV5-1 and TRBJ2-3; TRBD1 agrees at 10 bases. The CDR3 DNA follows: TGCGCCAGCAGCGTGCCGGGACAGGGGCCAGATACGCAGTATTTT. This gives the protein CASSVPGQGPDTQYF.